The T cell receptor beta chain described here comes from a study of blood T cell repertoires in COVID-19. Trimming took off 2 bases at V and 2 bases at J, with 15 bases between the two ends. CDR3 length equals 16 residues. CDR1 is SNHLY, CDR2 FYNNEI, per germline. Original processing methods: Amplification of reference gene primers was used by the study to estimate nucleated cell counts. Here immunoSEQ multiplex PCR was the method, and the copy in TCRdb shows in-frame clones only, minus some. That table gives V, J and clone size, and the DNA gave D and trimming. The sample consists of about 220,000 clones, 75% to 85% of them appearing once.

This clonotype originated in a man aged 45-65 years with active or convalescent COVID-19. Material: peripheral blood. This rearrangement joins TRBV2 to TRBJ1-2; possibly TRBD1 for D (6 bases). DNA of the CDR3: TGTGCCAGCAGTGAATCCCTACCGACAGGAAACTATGGCTACACCTTC. This gives the protein CASSESLPTGNYGYTF.